Below, 2 T cell receptor beta chains from the same sample are listed, as sequenced in a study of OX40 agonist ivuxolimab in advanced cancers. Repertoires were generated with immunoSEQ multiplex PCR, while TCRdb's copy carries only in-frame clones and drops some. The table lists about 18,000 clones, around two thirds of them singletons. The sequenced sample was CD4+ or CD8+ T cells sorted from blood, obtained in a trial of the OX40 agonist ivuxolimab. The receptor set was obtained from an adult with an advanced solid tumor such as melanoma, head and neck, liver or kidney cancer.

The chain couples TRBV28 to TRBJ2-3, with D perhaps being TRBD1 or TRBD2 (5 bases each). CDR1 is MDHEN and CDR2 is SYDVKM in the germline V gene. Trimming pared 5 bases from V and 8 bases from J, leaving 8 bases between. This CDR3 is built from 11 residues. The CDR3 sequence: CASSPGGTQYF. The DNA of the CDR3 is TGTGCCAGCAGTCCTGGGGGTACGCAGTATTTT.

V gene TRBV27 combines with J gene TRBJ1-6, with D possibly matching TRBD1 (6 bases). The germline V gene encodes CDR1 MNHEY and CDR2 SMNVEV (reference sequence). The CDR3 runs 15 residues. V was clipped by 4 bases and J by 4 bases, with 11 bases between them. The CDR3 is CASSSGQLYNSPLHF. CDR3 DNA: TGTGCCAGCAGTTCAGGACAGCTATATAATTCACCCCTCCACTTT.